A selection of T cell receptor beta chains follows, all from one sample in a study of Ad26.COV2.S vaccination and SARS-CoV-2 variants. Profiled with immunoSEQ multiplex PCR; TCRdb holds only in-frame clones, not every one. The sample shows hundreds of thousands of clones, around 90% of them seen only once. This specimen was peripheral blood, taken in a trial of Ad26.COV2.S vaccine versus placebo. The receptors stem from a person aged 18-60 years who received the Ad26.COV2.S COVID-19 vaccine or a placebo. The CDR3 runs from the conserved cysteine through the conserved F or W. A D gene is named only where the DNA matches it firmly. Rows give clone size only sometimes, using once, few, many, or a class for an expanded clone.

j_call cdr3_length d_call clone_size v_call cdr3_aa cdr3_nt
TRBJ2-7 13 - - TRBV27 CASSARANYEQYF TGTGCCAGCAGTGCCCGGGCCAACTACGAGCAGTACTTC
TRBJ2-2 19 TRBD2 - TRBV7-2 CASSFSLAGGPRLAGELFF TGTGCCAGCAGCTTTTCTCTAGCGGGAGGGCCCCGCCTTGCCGGGGAGCTGTTTTTT
TRBJ2-3 15 TRBD2 - TRBV11-2 CASSLSLAGGHTQYF TGTGCCAGCAGCTTAAGTCTAGCGGGAGGACATACGCAGTATTTT
TRBJ2-2 18 TRBD2 - TRBV7-3 CASSSEGLAAANTGELFF TGTGCCAGCAGCTCTGAGGGGCTAGCGGCAGCGAACACCGGGGAGCTGTTTTTT
TRBJ2-7 14 TRBD1 - TRBV18 CASSLTGGSYEQYF TGTGCCAGCTCACTGACAGGGGGCTCCTACGAGCAGTACTTC
TRBJ1-4 13 - few TRBV7-9 CASSLAAREKLFF TGTGCCAGCAGCTTAGCGGCACGGGAAAAACTGTTTTTT
TRBJ1-2 14 - - TRBV5-1 CASSLEGRFGGYTF TGCGCCAGCAGCTTGGAGGGGCGGTTCGGGGGCTACACCTTC
TRBJ2-1 11 - - TRBV20-1 CSASPAMDQFF TGCAGTGCTAGCCCAGCGATGGATCAGTTCTTC
TRBJ1-1 14 - - TRBV28 CAYRAGGSATEAFF TGTGCCTACAGAGCCGGGGGGTCGGCCACTGAAGCTTTCTTT
TRBJ1-1 14 - once TRBV19 CASSTLIQGGEAFF TGTGCCAGTAGTACCCTCATACAGGGTGGTGAAGCTTTCTTT